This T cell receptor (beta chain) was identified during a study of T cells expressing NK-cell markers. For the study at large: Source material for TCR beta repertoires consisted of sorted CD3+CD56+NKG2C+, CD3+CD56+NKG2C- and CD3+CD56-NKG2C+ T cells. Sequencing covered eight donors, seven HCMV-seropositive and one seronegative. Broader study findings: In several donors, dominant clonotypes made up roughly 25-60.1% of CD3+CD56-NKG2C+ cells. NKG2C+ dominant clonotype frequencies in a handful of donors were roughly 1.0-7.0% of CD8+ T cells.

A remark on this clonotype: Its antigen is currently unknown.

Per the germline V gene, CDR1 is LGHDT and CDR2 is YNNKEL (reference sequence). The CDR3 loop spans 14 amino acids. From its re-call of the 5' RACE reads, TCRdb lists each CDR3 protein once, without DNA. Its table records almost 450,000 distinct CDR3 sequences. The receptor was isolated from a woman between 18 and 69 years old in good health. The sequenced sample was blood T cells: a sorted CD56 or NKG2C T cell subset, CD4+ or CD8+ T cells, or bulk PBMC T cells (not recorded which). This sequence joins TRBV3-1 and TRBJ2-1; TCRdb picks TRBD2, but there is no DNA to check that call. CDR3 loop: CASSHWRESYEQFF.